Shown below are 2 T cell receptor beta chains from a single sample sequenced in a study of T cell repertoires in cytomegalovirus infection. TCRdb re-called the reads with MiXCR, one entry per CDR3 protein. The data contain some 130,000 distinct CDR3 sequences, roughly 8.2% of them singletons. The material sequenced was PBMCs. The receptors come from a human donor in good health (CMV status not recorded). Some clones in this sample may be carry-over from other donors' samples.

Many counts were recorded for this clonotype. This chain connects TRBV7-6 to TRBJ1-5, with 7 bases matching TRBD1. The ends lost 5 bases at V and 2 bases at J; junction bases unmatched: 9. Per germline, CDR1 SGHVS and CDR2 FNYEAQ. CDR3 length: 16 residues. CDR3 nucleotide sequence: TGTGCCAGCAGCCCGTTGACAGGGTTGGGCAATCAGCCCCAGCATTTT. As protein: CASSPLTGLGNQPQHF. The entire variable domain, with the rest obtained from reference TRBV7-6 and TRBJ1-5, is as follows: GAGVSQSPRYKVTKRGQDVALRCDPISGHVSLYWYRQALGQGPEFLTYFNYEAQQDKSGLPNDRFSAERPEGSISTLTIQRTEQRDSAMYRCASSPLTGLGNQPQHFGDGTRLSIL.

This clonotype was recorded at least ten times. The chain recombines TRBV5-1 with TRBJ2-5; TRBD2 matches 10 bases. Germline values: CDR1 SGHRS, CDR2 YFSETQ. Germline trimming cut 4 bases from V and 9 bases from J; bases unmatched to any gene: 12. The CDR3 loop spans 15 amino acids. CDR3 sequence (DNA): TGCGCCAGCAGCATCATGGGGACCAGCGGGAGGGCCCAGTACTTC. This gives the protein CASSIMGTSGRAQYF.